The 6 T cell receptor beta chains presented below share a single source sample, sequenced in a study of blood T cell repertoires in COVID-19. The method was immunoSEQ multiplex PCR; TCRdb's version includes in-frame clones alone and lacks a portion of them. The repertoire includes roughly 65,000 clones, over 80% of them detected once, and more than 40% sits in the top ten. Sequencing was carried out using peripheral blood. The receptors come from a human donor in a cohort sampled during active COVID-19.

The chain recombines TRBV7-9 with TRBJ2-3; TRBD2 agrees at 9 bases. V lost 5 bases to trimming and J lost 3 bases; unmatched junction nucleotides: 3. This CDR3 contains 14 residues. Per germline, CDR1 SEHNR and CDR2 FQNEAQ (reference sequence). The DNA for the CDR3 is TGTGCCAGCAGCCGCGGACTAGCGACAGATACGCAGTATTTT. Its translation is CASSRGLATDTQYF.

The chain carries TRBV27 and TRBJ2-3; 8 bases line up with TRBD2. Germline assignment: CDR1 MNHEY and CDR2 SMNVEV (reference sequence). Trimming removed 2 bases from V and 6 bases from J; junction bases left unmatched: 13. The CDR3 runs to 17 residues. The CDR3 region has the DNA TGTGCCAGCAGTTTAAAATTCCCGGGACTAGTTTCCGATACGCAGTATTTT. Translation gives CASSLKFPGLVSDTQYF.

V is TRBV7-9 and J is TRBJ2-1; D perhaps matches TRBD2 (6 bases). The CDR3 covers 13 residues. Germline loops: CDR1 SEHNR, CDR2 FQNEAQ (reference sequence). Deletions cut 6 bases from V and 8 bases from J, with 14 bases between. CDR3 protein: CASSRDSADEQFF. The CDR3 DNA reads TGTGCCAGCAGTCGGGACTCGGCGGATGAGCAGTTCTTC.

The chain recombines TRBV3-1 (or the pseudogene TRBV3-2) with TRBJ2-7; 12 bases match TRBD1. Germline CDR1 and CDR2: LGHDT and YNNKEL (reference sequence). V trimming: 3 bases; J trimming: 5 bases; junction bases outside the gene matches: 2. The CDR3 has 14 amino acids. CDR3 DNA sequence: TGTGCCAGCAGCCAGGGACAGGGGGCCCACGAGCAGTACTTC. It yields the protein CASSQGQGAHEQYF.

This chain joins TRBV18 and TRBJ1-6; TRBD1 matches 7 bases. After removal of 4 bases from V and 7 bases from J, the junction contained 7 bases not matched to a gene. Germline CDR1 reads KGHSH; CDR2 reads LQKENI. This CDR3 has 15 amino acids. The CDR3 reads CASSLGWTGNSPLHF. Written as DNA, the CDR3 is TGTGCCAGCTCACTGGGCTGGACAGGCAATTCACCCCTCCACTTT.

The chain employs TRBV28 and TRBJ2-5; 10 bases map to TRBD2. With V trimmed by 5 bases and J by 7 bases, 7 bases remained unmatched. Germline V gene lookup returns CDR1 MDHEN and CDR2 SYDVKM. CDR3 size: 14 residues. CDR3 sequence (DNA): TGTGCCAGCAGTAGCGGGGGGGCCGCGTCGACCCAGTACTTC. Amino acids: CASSSGGAASTQYF.